The source of this T cell receptor beta chain is a study of CD8 T cells in ankylosing spondylitis. Study findings and constraints: Several of the motif variants were reported before in synovial fluid and blood from reactive arthritis. The authors reported significant enrichment of disease-linked clones in matched ankylosing spondylitis synovial fluid.

This clonotype has at least ten counts. As yet, its antigen is unknown. The CDR3 length is 14 residues. The germline V gene has CDR1 MNHNS and CDR2 SASEGT. Trimming took 8 bases from V and 1 from J; bases not matched to a gene: 6. The TCR beta libraries were generated through quantitative 5'-RACE incorporating molecular barcodes. TCRdb fed the 5' RACE reads into MiXCR, producing one record per CDR3 protein. This table holds around 140,000 distinct CDR3 sequences, roughly an eighth found once. The V gene is TRBV6-1, the J gene TRBJ2-3; 7 bases align to TRBD2. Sequenced sample: blood, either unsorted or a sorted T cell fraction (not recorded which). This TCR derives from a female donor with ankylosing spondylitis or in good health (not recorded which). The DNA of the CDR3 is TGTGCCAGCCAGATGGGAGGGGGCACAGATACGCAGTATTTT. This codes for CASQMGGGTDTQYF.